The 27 T cell receptor beta chains below all came from one sample that was sequenced in a study of CD8 T cells in Susac syndrome. RNA totalling roughly 0.45 to 1 ug underwent reverse transcription with random hexamers. Each CDR3 protein is one row after TCRdb ran MiXCR on the immunoSEQ multiplex PCR reads. The sample has around 220,000 distinct CDR3 sequences, more than 85% seen once. The specimen sequenced was CD8+ T cells from PBMCs. The receptor set was obtained from a human donor with multiple sclerosis.

The chain has TRBV7-8 and TRBJ2-7, with 11 bases aligning to TRBD2. Germline CDR1 and CDR2: SGHVS and FQNEAQ. V lost 5 bases and J lost 5; bases outside the gene matches: 8. This CDR3 region has 15 residues. CDR3 sequence (DNA): TGTGCCAGCAGCCTTCGACTAGCGGGGATCAACGAGCAGTACTTC. As protein: CASSLRLAGINEQYF.

This chain joins TRBV14 and TRBJ2-7, with D unclear. The length of the CDR3 is 12 residues. Germline V gives CDR1 SGHDN, CDR2 FVKESK. Trimming pared 5 bases from V and 5 bases from J, leaving 10 bases between. This CDR3 is CASSLQLHEQYF. CDR3 nucleotide sequence: TGTGCCAGCAGCTTACAGCTCCACGAGCAGTACTTC.

This chain joins TRBV12-3 or TRBV12-4 and TRBJ2-1, with D possibly called TRBD1 or TRBD2 (6 bases each). V was cut by 10 bases and J by 10 bases, with 29 bases left in between. CDR3 length: 16 amino acids. CDR3 amino acids: CAILALGGLGGSEQFF. For the CDR3, the DNA is TGTGCCATTTTAGCCCTAGGGGGACTGGGGGGTTCGGAGCAGTTCTTC.

CDR3 DNA: TGTGCCACCAGCGTAAGACAGGGTTTGACCTATGGCTACAATGAGCAGTTCTTC. Translated, it gives CATSVRQGLTYGYNEQFF. The chain employs TRBV15 and TRBJ2-1; 7 bases match TRBD1. From germline, CDR1 is LNHNV and CDR2 YYDKDF (reference sequence). Unmatched junction bases numbered 16, after V lost 5 bases and J lost 3 bases. The CDR3 extends over 18 amino acids.

The chain recombines TRBV2 with TRBJ1-1, with unresolved D. CDR1 SNHLY and CDR2 FYNNEI come from the germline V gene. The CDR3 spans 12 residues. Deletions cut 3 bases from V and 6 bases from J, with 8 bases between. The CDR3 sequence is CASSDYGSEAFF. The CDR3, as DNA: TGTGCCAGCAGTGATTACGGGTCTGAAGCTTTCTTT.

The rearrangement uses TRBV29-1 and TRBJ1-2, with D possibly TRBD1 on 5 matching bases. The CDR3 consists of 14 residues. Germline CDR1 reads SQVTM; CDR2 reads ANQGSEA. Trimming stripped 7 bases from V and 0 bases from J, with 15 bases between. The chain's CDR3 is CSAAEGLTNYGYTF. The CDR3 DNA sequence: TGCAGCGCCGCCGAGGGGCTTACTAACTATGGCTACACCTTC. The full variable domain, with the rest looked up from reference TRBV29-1 and TRBJ1-2, is SAVISQKPSRDICQRGTSLTIQCQVDSQVTMMFWYRQQPGQSLTLIATANQGSEATYESGFVIDKFPISRPNLTFSTLTVSNMSPEDSSIYLCSAAEGLTNYGYTFGSGTRLTVV.

The gene calls are TRBV24-1 and TRBJ2-1, with a possible D match to TRBD2 (5 bases). Deletions cut 9 bases from V and 10 bases from J, with 12 bases between. Looked up from germline, CDR1 is KGHDR and CDR2 is SFDVKD. The CDR3 runs 11 residues. The CDR3 spells CATSEGWEQFF. The DNA of the CDR3 is TGTGCCACCTCAGAGGGCTGGGAGCAGTTCTTC.

Only a few counts were recorded for this clonotype. V gene TRBV4-2 combines with J gene TRBJ1-1; possible D gene TRBD1, 5 bases. Germline lookup yields CDR1 LGHNA and CDR2 YNFKEQ. This CDR3 has 14 amino acids. Trimming took 2 bases from V and 1 from J, leaving 8 bases between them. The CDR3 DNA is TGTGCCAGCAGCCAAAGAACAGGGAACACTGAAGCTTTCTTT. Residues: CASSQRTGNTEAFF.

This sequence joins TRBV9 and TRBJ1-2; D unresolved. This CDR3 is built from 16 residues. The germline CDR1 and CDR2 sequences are SGDLS and YYNGEE. V was clipped by 0 bases and J by 0 bases, with 12 bases between them. As DNA, the CDR3 is TGTGCCAGCAGCGTAGAGCCCTCAGAAGCTAACTATGGCTACACCTTC. As protein: CASSVEPSEANYGYTF.

The V and J genes are TRBV20-1 and TRBJ2-3; 13 nucleotides line up with TRBD2. Germline-derived CDR1 and CDR2 are DFQATT and SNEGSKA (reference sequence). The CDR3 extends over 17 amino acids. The V and J ends lost 0 bases and 6 bases, in that order; junction bases with no gene match: 9. The CDR3 coding sequence is TGCAGTGCTAGAGAGACTCTACTAGCGGGGGGGCTCGATACGCAGTATTTT. Translating gives CSARETLLAGGLDTQYF.

The chain recombines TRBV3-1 with TRBJ2-1, with D possibly matching TRBD2 (6 bases). From germline, CDR1 is LGHDT and CDR2 YNNKEL (reference sequence). This CDR3 contains 15 residues. V lost 0 bases to trimming and J lost 12 bases, with 18 bases between them. The CDR3 nucleotides read TGTGCCAGCAGCCAAGATGCGGGGCAGCTGGAAGGGCAGTTCTTC. Protein: CASSQDAGQLEGQFF.

The V and J genes are TRBV6-1 and TRBJ1-4, with D maybe TRBD1 (5 bases). V was clipped by 3 bases and J by 6 bases, with 14 bases between them. The CDR3 has 15 amino acids. Germline CDR1 MNHNS, CDR2 SASEGT. This CDR3 reads CASSDSWGTHEKLFF. The CDR3 nucleotides read TGTGCCAGCAGTGACTCGTGGGGGACTCATGAAAAACTGTTTTTT.

This clonotype was seen only once. The chain carries TRBV7-3 and TRBJ2-7; TRBD1 matches at 10 bases. Germline lookup yields CDR1 SGHTA and CDR2 FQGTGA. The V segment lost 5 bases and the J segment 7 bases; nucleotides outside the gene matches: 11. The CDR3 is 15 residues long. The CDR3: CASSPLGTGDSEQYF. The CDR3, as DNA: TGTGCCAGCAGCCCCCTGGGGACAGGGGATAGTGAGCAGTACTTC.

The chain recombines TRBV6-5 with TRBJ2-3; unclear D gene. Germline-derived CDR1 and CDR2 are MNHEY and SVGAGI. Between the trimmed V and J ends, which lost 2 bases and 0 bases, there was a span of 6 bases. The CDR3 contains 14 residues. The CDR3 nucleotides are TGTGCCAGCAGTTACGGGATAAGCACAGATACGCAGTATTTT. This translates into CASSYGISTDTQYF.

The CDR3 loop reads CAVGTGGNEQFF. DNA for the CDR3: TGTGCCGTAGGGACAGGGGGCAATGAGCAGTTCTTC. The V and J genes are TRBV19 and TRBJ2-1; 11 nucleotides line up with TRBD1. CDR1 is LNHDA and CDR2 is SQIVND in the germline V gene (reference sequence). V dropped 11 bases and J dropped 6; count of bases not matched to a gene: 3. This CDR3 has 12 residues.

The chain has TRBV12-3 or TRBV12-4 and TRBJ1-1, with 7 bases identical to TRBD1. The CDR3 sequence is 15 residues long. The V and J ends lost 3 bases and 3 bases, in that order; junction bases with no gene match: 7. The CDR3 loop is CASSFPRGTDTEAFF. For the CDR3, the DNA is TGTGCCAGCAGTTTCCCAAGGGGGACAGACACTGAAGCTTTCTTT.

The chain combines TRBV2 with TRBJ1-1; D gene ambiguous. The V gene's germline CDR1 is SNHLY and CDR2 FYNNEI. The V end lost 6 bases, the J end lost 6 bases, and 11 bases lay between the germline ends. There are 12 residues in the CDR3. DNA for the CDR3: TGTGCCAGCAGACCTCCCGGAGCTGAAGCTTTCTTT. It is translated as CASRPPGAEAFF.

This chain joins TRBV9 and TRBJ2-1; D is uncertain. This CDR3 has 13 residues. Germline V gene sequence: CDR1 SGDLS, CDR2 YYNGEE. Trimming left V 2 bases short and J 9 bases short, with 12 bases between. In DNA, the CDR3 is TGTGCCAGCAGCGTCACAAACGACGCTGAGCAGTTCTTC. Protein product: CASSVTNDAEQFF.

This chain joins TRBV4-3 and TRBJ1-1, with 8 bases matching TRBD1. Trimming cost V 8 bases and J 3 bases; bases outside gene matches: 5. The CDR3 is made up of 13 amino acids. CDR1 is LGHNA, CDR2 YSLEER, per germline. The CDR3 DNA is TGCGCCAGCGCCGACAGGGGAGACACTGAAGCTTTCTTT. Translation: CASADRGDTEAFF.

The chain carries TRBV9 and TRBJ2-3; no firm D call. This CDR3 comprises 14 residues. Trimming cost V 0 bases and J 3 bases, with 8 bases left between them. Germline-derived CDR1 and CDR2 are SGDLS and YYNGEE. CDR3: CASSVASQTDTQYF. The CDR3 DNA sequence: TGTGCCAGCAGCGTAGCATCCCAAACAGATACGCAGTATTTT.

The chain uses TRBV19 and TRBJ2-5, with D possibly TRBD2 on 6 matching bases. The CDR3 sequence is 14 residues long. Germline V gene lookup returns CDR1 LNHDA and CDR2 SQIVND (reference sequence). V was cut by 3 bases and J by 4 bases, with 12 bases left in between. Written as DNA, the CDR3 is TGTGCCAGTAGTATCCCCCGGGGAGGAGAGACCCAGTACTTC. Translation: CASSIPRGGETQYF.

The V call is TRBV6-5, the J call TRBJ1-5, with TRBD1 matching over 9 bases. V dropped 5 bases and J dropped 6; count of bases not matched to a gene: 8. Germline V gives CDR1 MNHEY, CDR2 SVGAGI. The CDR3 runs 15 residues. CDR3 protein: CASSPSGTGIQPQHF. As DNA, the CDR3 is TGTGCCAGCAGTCCGTCCGGGACAGGGATTCAGCCCCAGCATTTT.

This sequence joins TRBV5-4 and TRBJ2-1; perhaps TRBD2 as D (5 bases). Germline CDR1 and CDR2: SGHNT and YYREEE (reference sequence). The CDR3 consists of 16 residues. Trimming cost V 2 bases and J 4 bases, with 16 bases left between them. As DNA, the CDR3 is TGTGCCAGCAGCTTCAGGTACCCGTCGGGGTACAATGAGCAGTTCTTC. Translating gives CASSFRYPSGYNEQFF.

The chain combines TRBV6-1 with TRBJ1-6; D is unclear. The CDR3 runs to 16 residues. V was shortened by 4 bases and J by 5 bases, with 15 bases between the two germline ends. Germline CDR1 and CDR2: MNHNS and SASEGT. The CDR3 DNA is TGTGCCAGCAGTGGTTTTACAAGAAAGGATAATTCACCCCTCCACTTT. Its protein product is CASSGFTRKDNSPLHF.

The chain has TRBV30 and TRBJ1-1; D gene uncertain. This CDR3 is 11 amino acids long. V lost 6 bases and J lost 4, with 9 bases in between. Germline values: CDR1 GTSNPN, CDR2 SVGIG (reference sequence). In DNA, the CDR3 is TGTGCCTGCTCACGGGGCACTGAAGCTTTCTTT. It yields the protein CACSRGTEAFF.

The V gene is TRBV13, the J gene TRBJ1-2, with D hard to call. The CDR3 is made up of 14 amino acids. Trimming pared 5 bases from V and 6 bases from J, leaving 16 bases between. Per the germline V gene, CDR1 is PRHDT and CDR2 is FYEKMQ (reference sequence). The CDR3 region has the DNA TGTGCCAGCAGCCCACAGTGGGGTCAGGATGGCTACACCTTC. It codes for CASSPQWGQDGYTF.

This clonotype was seen only a few times. V gene TRBV9 combines with J gene TRBJ2-2; no clear D. The CDR3 covers 12 residues. Germline V gene sequence: CDR1 SGDLS, CDR2 YYNGEE. V dropped 4 bases and J dropped 6 bases, with 7 bases sitting between them. CDR3 residues: CASSHGAGELFF. CDR3 DNA sequence: TGTGCCAGCAGCCATGGAGCCGGGGAGCTGTTTTTT. Looking up the rest from reference TRBV9 and TRBJ2-2 gives the full variable domain: DSGVTQTPKHLITATGQRVTLRCSPRSGDLSVYWYQQSLDQGLQFLIQYYNGEERAKGNILERFSAQQFPDLHSELNLSSLELGDSALYFCASSHGAGELFFGEGSRLTVL.